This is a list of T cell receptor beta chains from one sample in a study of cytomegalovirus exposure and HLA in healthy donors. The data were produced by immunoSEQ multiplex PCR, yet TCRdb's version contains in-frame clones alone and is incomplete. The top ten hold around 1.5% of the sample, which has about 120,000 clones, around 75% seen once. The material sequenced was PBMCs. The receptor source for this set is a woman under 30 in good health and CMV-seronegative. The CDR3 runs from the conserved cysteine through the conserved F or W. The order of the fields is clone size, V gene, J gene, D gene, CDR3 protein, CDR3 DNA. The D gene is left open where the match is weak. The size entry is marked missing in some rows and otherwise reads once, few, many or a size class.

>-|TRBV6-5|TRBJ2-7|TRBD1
CASSLGQESYEQYF
TGTGCCAGCAGCCTTGGACAGGAAAGCTACGAGCAGTACTTC
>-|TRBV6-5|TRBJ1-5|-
CASSYSSTDPSQPQHF
TGTGCCAGCAGTTACTCGAGTACAGACCCGAGCCAGCCCCAGCATTTT
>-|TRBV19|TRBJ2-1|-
CASKRGASYNEQFF
TGTGCCAGTAAACGGGGGGCCTCCTACAATGAGCAGTTCTTC
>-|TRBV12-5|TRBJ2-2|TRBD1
CASGAPGGQDTGELFF
TGTGCTAGTGGTGCGCCAGGGGGTCAAGACACCGGGGAGCTGTTTTTT
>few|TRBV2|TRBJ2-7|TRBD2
CASRSSGGSGSEQYF
TGTGCCAGCAGATCTAGCGGGGGGTCGGGGAGTGAGCAGTACTTC
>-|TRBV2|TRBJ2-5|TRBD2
CASSEFLAGTQYF
TGTGCCAGCAGTGAATTCCTAGCGGGGACCCAGTACTTC
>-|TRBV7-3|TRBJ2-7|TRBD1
CASSLGTGPYEQYF
TGTGCCAGCAGCTTAGGGACAGGACCCTACGAGCAGTACTTC
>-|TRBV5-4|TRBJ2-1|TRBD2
CASSPGGTNEQFF
TGTGCCAGCAGCCCCGGGGGGACCAATGAGCAGTTCTTC
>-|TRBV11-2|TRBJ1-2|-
CASSGGGVYGYTF
TGTGCCAGCAGCGGGGGGGGAGTCTATGGCTACACCTTC
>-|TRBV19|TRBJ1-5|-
CASSIMRLGGRTGQPQHF
TGTGCCAGTAGTATAATGAGGCTGGGGGGTCGGACGGGGCAGCCCCAGCATTTT
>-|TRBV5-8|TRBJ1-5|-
CASSQGPYQPQHF
TGTGCCAGCAGCCAGGGTCCATATCAGCCCCAGCATTTT
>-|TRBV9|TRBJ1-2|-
CASSEGVTDPYGYTF
TGTGCCAGCAGCGAGGGGGTTACAGATCCCTATGGCTACACCTTC
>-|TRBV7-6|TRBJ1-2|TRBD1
CASSFGGTGDGYTF
TGTGCCAGCAGCTTTGGAGGGACAGGGGATGGCTACACCTTC
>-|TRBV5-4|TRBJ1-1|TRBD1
CASSSPGQTEAFF
TGTGCCAGCAGCAGCCCGGGACAGACTGAAGCTTTCTTT
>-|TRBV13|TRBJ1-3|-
CASSDKGSSGNTIYF
TGTGCCAGCAGCGACAAAGGATCTTCTGGAAACACCATATATTTT
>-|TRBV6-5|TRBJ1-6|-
CASSSVTAPNSPLHF
TGTGCCAGCAGTTCTGTGACAGCTCCGAATTCACCCCTCCACTTT
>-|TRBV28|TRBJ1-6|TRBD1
CASRGQQNSPLHF
TGTGCCAGCAGGGGACAGCAGAATTCACCCCTCCACTTT
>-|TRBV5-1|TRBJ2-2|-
CASSLADSANTGELFF
TGCGCCAGCAGCTTGGCCGACAGCGCGAACACCGGGGAGCTGTTTTTT
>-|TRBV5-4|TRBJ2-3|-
CASSQQPPLSDTQYF
TGTGCCAGCAGCCAACAACCTCCTCTTTCGGATACGCAGTATTTT
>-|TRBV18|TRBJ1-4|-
CASSPGSEKLFF
TGTGCCAGCTCACCAGGGAGTGAAAAACTGTTTTTT
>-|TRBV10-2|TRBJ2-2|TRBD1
CASSVPGQGPGELFF
TGCGCCAGCAGTGTCCCGGGACAGGGACCCGGGGAGCTGTTTTTT
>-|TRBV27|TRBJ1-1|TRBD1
CASSSRTGTLNTEAFF
TGTGCCAGCAGTTCCCGGACAGGGACACTGAACACTGAAGCTTTCTTT
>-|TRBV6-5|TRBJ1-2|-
CASSYSSLAGGYTF
TGTGCCAGCAGTTACTCGTCCCTGGCTGGTGGCTACACCTTC
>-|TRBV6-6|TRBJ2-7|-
CASTLASPDTAYEQYF
TGTGCCAGCACCCTTGCCTCTCCGGACACAGCCTACGAGCAGTACTTC
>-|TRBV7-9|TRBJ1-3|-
CASSLASGYRNTIYF
TGTGCCAGCAGCTTAGCCTCGGGGTATCGAAACACCATATATTTT
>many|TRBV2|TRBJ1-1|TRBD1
CASSVTGTGHGEAFF
TGTGCCAGCAGCGTTACTGGGACAGGTCATGGGGAAGCTTTCTTT
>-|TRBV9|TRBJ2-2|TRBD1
CASSVETGAGELFF
TGTGCCAGCAGCGTAGAGACAGGGGCCGGGGAGCTGTTTTTT
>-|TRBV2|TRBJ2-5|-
CASSVLRGHGQETQYF
TGTGCCAGCAGTGTGCTAAGGGGTCACGGGCAAGAGACCCAGTACTTC
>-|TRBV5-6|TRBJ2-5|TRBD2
CASSPRLAGGYQETQYF
TGTGCCAGCAGCCCCCGACTAGCGGGGGGGTACCAAGAGACCCAGTACTTC
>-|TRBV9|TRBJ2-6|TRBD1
CASSPKGAPGANVLTF
TGTGCCAGCAGCCCAAAGGGGGCGCCTGGGGCCAACGTCCTGACTTTC
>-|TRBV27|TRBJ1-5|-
CASRIGQGGQPQHF
TGTGCCAGCAGAATAGGTCAGGGTGGGCAGCCCCAGCATTTT
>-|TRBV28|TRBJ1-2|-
CASSFHGETYGYTF
TGTGCCAGCAGTTTCCACGGGGAGACCTATGGCTACACCTTC
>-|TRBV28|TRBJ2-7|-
CASSRHNYEQYF
TGTGCCAGCAGTAGACACAACTACGAGCAGTACTTC
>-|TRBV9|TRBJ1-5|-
CASSRDSNQPQHF
TGTGCCAGCAGCCGCGATAGCAATCAGCCCCAGCATTTT